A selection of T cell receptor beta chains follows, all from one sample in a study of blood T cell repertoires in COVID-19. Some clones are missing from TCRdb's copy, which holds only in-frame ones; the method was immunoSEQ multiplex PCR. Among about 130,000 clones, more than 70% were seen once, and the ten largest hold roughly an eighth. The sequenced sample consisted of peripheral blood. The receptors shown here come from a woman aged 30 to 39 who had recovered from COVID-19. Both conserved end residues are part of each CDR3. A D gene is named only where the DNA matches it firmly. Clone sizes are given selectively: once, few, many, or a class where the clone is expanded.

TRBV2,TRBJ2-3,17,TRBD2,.,TGTGCCAGCAGAGCCCTAGCGGGGGGGCGTAGCACAGATACGCAGTATTTT,CASRALAGGRSTDTQYF
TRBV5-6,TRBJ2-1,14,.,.,TGTGCCAGCAGCTTTGGGACATTAACGGGTGAGCAGTTCTTC,CASSFGTLTGEQFF
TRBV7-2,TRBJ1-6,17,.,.,TGTGCCAGCAGCTCCCTAATAGGGGGGGTATTGGGGTCACCCCTCCACTTT,CASSSLIGGVLGSPLHF
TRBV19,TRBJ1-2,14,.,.,TGTGCCAGTAGTATAGTTACAGGTTCCTATGGCTACACCTTC,CASSIVTGSYGYTF
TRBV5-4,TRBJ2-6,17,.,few,TGTGCCAGCAGCCCTACAGGGTGGGGCTCTGGGGCCAACGTCCTGACTTTC,CASSPTGWGSGANVLTF
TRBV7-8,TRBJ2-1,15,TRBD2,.,TGTGCCAGCAGCTTATTTGGGCGGGGGGGCAGTGAGCAGTTCTTC,CASSLFGRGGSEQFF
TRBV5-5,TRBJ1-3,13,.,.,TGTGCCAGCAGCTTTAACTCTGGAAACACCATATATTTT,CASSFNSGNTIYF
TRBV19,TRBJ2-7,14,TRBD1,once,TGTGCCAGTAGCTCCGGGACAGGGGGGGACGAGCAGTACTTC,CASSSGTGGDEQYF
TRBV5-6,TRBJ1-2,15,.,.,TGTGCCAGCAGCTTGCGAGAAAGAATTAACTATGGCTACACCTTC,CASSLRERINYGYTF
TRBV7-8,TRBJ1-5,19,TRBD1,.,TGTGCCAGCAGCTTAGAAGACCTTTGGGGACAGACCTTCAATCAGCCCCAGCATTTT,CASSLEDLWGQTFNQPQHF
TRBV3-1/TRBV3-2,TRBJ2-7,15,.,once,TGTGCCAGCAGCCCACTCGACAGGCCGTCCTACGAGCAGTACTTC,CASSPLDRPSYEQYF
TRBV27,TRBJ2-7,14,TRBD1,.,TGTGCCAGCAGTCCAGGGACAGCCACCTACGAGCAGTACTTC,CASSPGTATYEQYF
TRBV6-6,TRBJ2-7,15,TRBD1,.,TGTGCCAGCAGTTACTCTCCGGGACAGGGCTACGAGCAGTACTTC,CASSYSPGQGYEQYF
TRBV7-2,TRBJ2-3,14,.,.,TGTGCCAGCAGCTTTAAGCCAGGGCTTGAAACGCAGTATTTT,CASSFKPGLETQYF
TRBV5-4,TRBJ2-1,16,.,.,TGTGCCAGCAGCTTGTCTGGGGCAAGAGCCTACAATGAGCAGTTCTTC,CASSLSGARAYNEQFF
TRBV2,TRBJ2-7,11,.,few,TGTGCCAGCAGTGCGAGGTACGAGCAGTACTTC,CASSARYEQYF
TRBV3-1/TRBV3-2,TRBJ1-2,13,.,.,TGTGCCAGCAGCCCAGCGGGGATATATGGCTACACCTTC,CASSPAGIYGYTF
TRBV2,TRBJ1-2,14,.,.,TGTGCCAGCAGTGGCCGGGACACTAACTATGGCTACACCTTC,CASSGRDTNYGYTF
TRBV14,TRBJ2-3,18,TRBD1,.,TGTGCCAGCAGCCACTCCACCAGGGGGCCACTTCTTTTAACAACGCAGTATTTT,CASSHSTRGPLLLTTQYF
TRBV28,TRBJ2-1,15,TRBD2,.,TGTGCCACCTACCCGGGGACTAGCGGTAACAATGAGCAGTTCTTC,CATYPGTSGNNEQFF
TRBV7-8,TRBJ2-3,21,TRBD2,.,TGTGCCAGCAGCTTAGCGGGGGAGCGTGTACTAGCGGGGGGCCAGTCGGATACGCAGTATTTT,CASSLAGERVLAGGQSDTQYF
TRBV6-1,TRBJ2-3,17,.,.,TGTGCCAGCAGTGAAGCTAGGAGACGTAGAAGCACAGATACGCAGTATTTT,CASSEARRRRSTDTQYF
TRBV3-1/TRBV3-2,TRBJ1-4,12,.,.,TGTGCCAGCAGCCAAGATTCCAATAGACTGTTTTTT,CASSQDSNRLFF
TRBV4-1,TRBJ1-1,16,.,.,TGCGCCAGCAGCTTCTGGACTGGCGGGATGAACACTGAAGCTTTCTTT,CASSFWTGGMNTEAFF
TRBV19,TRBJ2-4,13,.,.,TGTGCCAGTAGTTCGGTAGGGGAAAACATTCAGTACTTC,CASSSVGENIQYF
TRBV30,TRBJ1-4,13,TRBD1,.,TGTGCCTGGGGGGGGACAGGGAAAGAAAAACTGTTTTTT,CAWGGTGKEKLFF
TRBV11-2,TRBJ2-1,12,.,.,TGTGCCAGCAGCCAAGCGGGACAAGAGCAGTTCTTC,CASSQAGQEQFF
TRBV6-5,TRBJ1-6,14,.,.,TGTGCCAGCACTTGGGCAGCCTATAATTCACCCCTCCACTTT,CASTWAAYNSPLHF
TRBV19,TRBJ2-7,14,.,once,TGTGCCAGTTCCCGATCCCAAGGGGCCTACGAGCAGTACTTC,CASSRSQGAYEQYF
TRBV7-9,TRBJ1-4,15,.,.,TGTGCCAGCAGACCAACAGGGTTCATGAGTGAAAAACTGTTTTTT,CASRPTGFMSEKLFF
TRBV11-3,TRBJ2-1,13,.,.,TGTGCCAGCAGCTTCTCAGGGGTGAATGAGCAGTTCTTC,CASSFSGVNEQFF
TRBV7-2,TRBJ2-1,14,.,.,TGTGCCAGCAGCCGGCGACCAGACGGAGGTGAGCAGTTCTTC,CASSRRPDGGEQFF
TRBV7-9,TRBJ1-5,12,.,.,TGTGCCAGCAGCTCTGGGCAACAGCCCCAGCATTTT,CASSSGQQPQHF
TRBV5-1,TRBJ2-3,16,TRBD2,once,TGCGCCAGCAGCTTGGATGTAGCGGGGAGCACAGATACGCAGTATTTT,CASSLDVAGSTDTQYF
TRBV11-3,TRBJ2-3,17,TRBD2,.,TGTGCCAGCAGCTTAGTTGGGACTAGCGGGAGGCCAGATACGCAGTATTTT,CASSLVGTSGRPDTQYF
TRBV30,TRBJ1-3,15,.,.,TGTGCCTGGAGTGTTTCAGGGAGGGGTGGAAACACCATATATTTT,CAWSVSGRGGNTIYF
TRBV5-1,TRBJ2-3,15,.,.,TGCGCCAGCAGCCCGAATGTGGCCAGCACAGATACGCAGTATTTT,CASSPNVASTDTQYF
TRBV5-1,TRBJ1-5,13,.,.,TGCGCCAGCAGCTTTGGGGGCGGGCAGCCCCAGCATTTT,CASSFGGGQPQHF
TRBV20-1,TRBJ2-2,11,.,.,TGCAGTGCCCATAACACCGGGGAGCTGTTTTTT,CSAHNTGELFF
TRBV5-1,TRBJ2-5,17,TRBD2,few,TGCGCCAGCAGACCCTATAGCGGGAGCCGAATAGAAGAGACCCAGTACTTC,CASRPYSGSRIEETQYF
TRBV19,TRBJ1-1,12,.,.,TGTGCCAGTAGTTCGGCTAGGACTGAAGCTTTCTTT,CASSSARTEAFF
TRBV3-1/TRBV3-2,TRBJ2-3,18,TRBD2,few,TGTGCCAGCAGCCAAGATTTAATGCTAGCGGAAAGCACAGATACGCAGTATTTT,CASSQDLMLAESTDTQYF
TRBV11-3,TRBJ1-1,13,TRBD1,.,TGTGCCAGCAGCTCGGACAGGGACACTGAAGCTTTCTTT,CASSSDRDTEAFF
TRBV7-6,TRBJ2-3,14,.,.,TGTGCCAGCAGCCCTGTCCTGGCTGCAGATACGCAGTATTTT,CASSPVLAADTQYF
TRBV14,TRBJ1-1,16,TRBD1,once,TGTGCCAGCAGCCAAGGATTATCAGGGGGAAACACTGAAGCTTTCTTT,CASSQGLSGGNTEAFF
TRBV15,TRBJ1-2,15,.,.,TGTGCCACCAGCACCAGGAAGGGGGTTTCCTATGGCTACACCTTC,CATSTRKGVSYGYTF
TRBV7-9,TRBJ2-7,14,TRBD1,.,TGTGCCAGCAGCCCTGGGACAGGGGGATCCGAGCAGTACTTC,CASSPGTGGSEQYF
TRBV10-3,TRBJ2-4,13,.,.,TGTGCCATCAGTGCACGGGTGGGAAACATTCAGTACTTC,CAISARVGNIQYF
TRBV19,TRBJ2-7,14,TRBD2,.,TGTGCCAGTAGGGACACTAGCGGGCGGGGTCCTAAGTACTTC,CASRDTSGRGPKYF
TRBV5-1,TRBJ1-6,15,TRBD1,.,TGCGCCAGCAGCTACCGACAGGGAGAAAATTCACCCCTCCACTTT,CASSYRQGENSPLHF
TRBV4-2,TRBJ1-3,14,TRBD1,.,TGTGCCAGCAGGGACAGGGCGGATGGAAACACCATATATTTT,CASRDRADGNTIYF
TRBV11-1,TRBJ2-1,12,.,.,TGTGCCAGCAGCTTAGCTAGCAATGAGCAGTTCTTC,CASSLASNEQFF